The 3 T cell receptor beta chains in this list originate from one sample, sequenced in a study of blood T cell repertoires in COVID-19. Repertoires were generated with immunoSEQ multiplex PCR, while TCRdb's copy carries only in-frame clones and drops some. This table has around 120,000 clones, about 87% appearing once. Specimen: peripheral blood. These receptors all stem from a woman aged 70-85 years with acute or convalescent COVID-19.

V usage is TRBV15 and J usage is TRBJ2-7; D is unclear. CDR3 length: 15 amino acids. Trimming removed 0 bases from V and 0 bases from J, with 9 bases in between. Germline CDR1 is LNHNV and CDR2 is YYDKDF (reference sequence). The CDR3 region is CATSRDLDISYEQYF. DNA for the CDR3: TGTGCCACCAGCAGAGATCTTGACATCTCCTACGAGCAGTACTTC. Supplemented by reference TRBV15 and TRBJ2-7, the full variable domain reads DAMVIQNPRYQVTQFGKPVTLSCSQTLNHNVMYWYQQKSSQAPKLLFHYYDKDFNNEADTPDNFQSRRPNTSFCFLDIRSPGLGDTAMYLCATSRDLDISYEQYFGPGTRLTVT.

The chain has TRBV9 and TRBJ2-1; 14 positions agree with TRBD2. V shed 0 bases and J 5 bases; nucleotides not matched to a gene: 7. Germline CDR1 SGDLS, CDR2 YYNGEE. CDR3 length equals 18 residues. The CDR3 coding sequence is TGTGCCAGCAGCGTAGGTCTGGGACTAGCGGGGGAGGACAATGAGCAGTTCTTC. This translates into CASSVGLGLAGEDNEQFF.

This clone was detected once. V usage is TRBV6-5 and J usage is TRBJ1-1; a weak D match, TRBD1 (5 bases). CDR1 is MNHEY, CDR2 SVGAGI, per germline. V was clipped by 1 base and J by 0 bases, with 12 bases between them. There are 16 residues in the CDR3. The chain's CDR3 is CASSYLGGTMNTEAFF. The CDR3 coding sequence is TGTGCCAGCAGTTACTTGGGGGGGACCATGAACACTGAAGCTTTCTTT.